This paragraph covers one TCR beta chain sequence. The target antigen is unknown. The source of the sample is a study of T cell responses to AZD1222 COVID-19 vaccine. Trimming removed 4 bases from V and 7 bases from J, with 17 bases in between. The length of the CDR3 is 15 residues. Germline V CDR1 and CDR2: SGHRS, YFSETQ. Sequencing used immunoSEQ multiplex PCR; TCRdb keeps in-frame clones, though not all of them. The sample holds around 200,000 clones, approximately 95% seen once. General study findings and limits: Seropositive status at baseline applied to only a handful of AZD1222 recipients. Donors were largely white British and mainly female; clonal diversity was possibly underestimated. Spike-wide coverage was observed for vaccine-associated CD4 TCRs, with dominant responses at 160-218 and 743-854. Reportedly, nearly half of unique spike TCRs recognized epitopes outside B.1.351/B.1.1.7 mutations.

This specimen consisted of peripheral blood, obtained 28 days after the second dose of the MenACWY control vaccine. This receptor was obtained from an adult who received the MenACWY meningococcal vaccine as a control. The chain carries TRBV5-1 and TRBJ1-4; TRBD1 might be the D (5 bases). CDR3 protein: CASSTSRALGEKLFF. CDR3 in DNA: TGCGCCAGCAGCACGAGCAGGGCCCTTGGTGAAAAACTGTTTTTT. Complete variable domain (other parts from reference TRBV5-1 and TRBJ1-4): KAGVTQTPRYLIKTRGQQVTLSCSPISGHRSVSWYQQTPGQGLQFLFEYFSETQRNKGNFPGRFSGRQFSNSRSEMNVSTLELGDSALYLCASSTSRALGEKLFFGSGTQLSVL.